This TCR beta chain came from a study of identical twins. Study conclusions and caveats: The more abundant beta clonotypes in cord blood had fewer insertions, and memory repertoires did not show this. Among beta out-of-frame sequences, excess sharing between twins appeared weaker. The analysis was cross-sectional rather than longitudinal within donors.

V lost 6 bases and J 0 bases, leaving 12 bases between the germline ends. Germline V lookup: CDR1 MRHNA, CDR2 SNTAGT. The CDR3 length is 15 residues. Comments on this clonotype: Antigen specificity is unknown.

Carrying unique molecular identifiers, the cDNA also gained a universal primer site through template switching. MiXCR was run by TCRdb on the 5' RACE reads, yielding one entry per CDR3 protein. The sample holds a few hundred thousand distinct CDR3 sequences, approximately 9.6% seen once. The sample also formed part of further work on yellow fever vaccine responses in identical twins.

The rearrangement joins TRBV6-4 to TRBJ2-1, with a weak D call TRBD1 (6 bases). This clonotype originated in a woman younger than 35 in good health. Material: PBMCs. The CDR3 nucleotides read TGTGCCAGCAGCCCCAGGGGAGCCTCCTACAATGAGCAGTTCTTC. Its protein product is CASSPRGASYNEQFF.